Presented here are 29 T cell receptor beta chains from one specimen sequenced in a study of blood T cell repertoires in COVID-19. Measured with immunoSEQ multiplex PCR; TCRdb has only the in-frame clones, and not every one. The sample lists tens of thousands of clones; roughly four fifths were seen once. The specimen was peripheral blood. These receptors originate from a man aged 55 to 70 with acute or convalescent COVID-19.

The rearrangement links TRBV27 to TRBJ2-1, with TRBD1 matching 9 bases. The germline gives CDR1 MNHEY, CDR2 SMNVEV (reference sequence). The CDR3 sequence is 15 residues long. V lost 4 bases and J lost 11; bases outside the gene matches: 12. The DNA for the CDR3 is TGTGCCAGCAGTTCGGACAGGGGTGGGGTCATAAAGCAGTTCTTC. Translated: CASSSDRGGVIKQFF.

V and J are TRBV29-1 and TRBJ2-5, with a tentative D call TRBD2 (6 bases). The length of the CDR3 is 12 residues. Looked up from germline, CDR1 is SQVTM and CDR2 is ANQGSEA. V was cut by 2 bases and J by 5 bases, with 9 bases left in between. CDR3 sequence: CSVEWGGETQYF. The CDR3 DNA reads TGCAGCGTTGAATGGGGAGGCGAGACCCAGTACTTC.

The chain is built from TRBV28 and TRBJ2-4, with D perhaps TRBD2 (7 bases). Trimming shortened V by 5 bases and J by 3 bases, and 14 bases separated the two germline ends. The CDR3 covers 15 residues. Per the germline V gene, CDR1 is MDHEN and CDR2 is SYDVKM. CDR3: CASSVAGAGKNIQYF. CDR3 coding DNA: TGTGCCAGCAGTGTCGCGGGGGCAGGCAAAAACATTCAGTACTTC.

V gene TRBV30 combines with J gene TRBJ1-3; 9 bases fit TRBD1. J gave up 4 bases and V 1 base, and 2 bases lay outside the gene matches. The CDR3 runs 14 residues. CDR1 GTSNPN and CDR2 SVGIG come from the germline V gene (reference sequence). The CDR3 loop is CAWSAGQGGNTIYF. In DNA form, the CDR3 reads TGTGCCTGGAGTGCGGGACAGGGAGGAAACACCATATATTTT.

J is TRBJ2-7 and V is TRBV11-2; 13 nucleotides agree with TRBD2. The CDR3 loop spans 16 amino acids. Germline CDR1 SGHAT, CDR2 FQNNGV. With 3 bases clipped from V and 7 bases from J, the junction kept 9 bases outside the gene matches. The DNA of the CDR3 is TGTGCCAGCAGCTTGCTAGGACTAGCGGGAGATCGGGAGCAGTACTTC. It yields the protein CASSLLGLAGDREQYF.

V usage is TRBV18 and J usage is TRBJ2-5; D may be TRBD2 (5 bases). Trimming stripped 3 bases from V and 2 bases from J, with 16 bases between. The germline CDR1 and CDR2 sequences are KGHSH and LQKENI. The CDR3 extends over 16 amino acids. This CDR3 reads CASSPPGFRGQETQYF. As DNA, the CDR3 is TGTGCCAGCTCACCGCCGGGGTTTAGAGGACAAGAGACCCAGTACTTC. Full variable domain (missing parts from reference TRBV18 and TRBJ2-5): NAGVMQNPRHLVRRRGQEARLRCSPMKGHSHVYWYRQLPEEGLKFMVYLQKENIIDESGMPKERFSAEFPKEGPSILRIQQVVRGDSAAYFCASSPPGFRGQETQYFGPGTRLLVL.

The chain has TRBV5-1 and TRBJ2-7; no clear D gene. Germline V gives CDR1 SGHRS, CDR2 YFSETQ. This CDR3 region has 14 residues. V was clipped by 2 bases and J by 7 bases, with 16 bases between them. The CDR3 sequence is CASSLDSGAREQYF. CDR3 coding DNA: TGCGCCAGCAGCTTAGATTCAGGCGCTCGGGAGCAGTACTTC. Drawing the rest from reference TRBV5-1 and TRBJ2-7, the complete variable domain is KAGVTQTPRYLIKTRGQQVTLSCSPISGHRSVSWYQQTPGQGLQFLFEYFSETQRNKGNFPGRFSGRQFSNSRSEMNVSTLELGDSALYLCASSLDSGAREQYFGPGTRLTVT.

Comments on this clone: A read error may account for a junction end that differs from germline. The gene calls are TRBV19 and TRBJ1-4; 8 nucleotides match TRBD1. This CDR3 contains 14 residues. The V gene's germline CDR1 is LNHDA and CDR2 SQIVND (reference sequence). The CDR3 DNA sequence: TGTGCCAGTAGCCTCCGGGACAGGAATGGAAAACTGTTTTTT. Translation gives CASSLRDRNGKLFF.

The J gene is TRBJ1-5, the V gene TRBV19, with D possibly TRBD1 on 6 matching bases. Trimming took off 5 bases at V and 11 bases at J, with 28 bases between the two ends. The CDR3 extends over 17 amino acids. Germline CDR1 and CDR2: LNHDA and SQIVND (reference sequence). Written as DNA, the CDR3 is TGTGCCAGTAGTGCATACAGGGCCCCACCTCGATCAAGGGCCCAGCATTTT. This gives the protein CASSAYRAPPRSRAQHF.

This clone is categorized as large. This chain uses TRBV2 with TRBJ1-5; D unresolved. Germline assignment: CDR1 SNHLY and CDR2 FYNNEI. The ends were cut back, 3 bases at V and 8 bases at J, with 11 bases in the middle. The CDR3 length is 13 residues. The CDR3 sequence: CASSDQKPKPQHF. CDR3 sequence (DNA): TGTGCCAGCAGTGATCAAAAGCCTAAGCCCCAGCATTTT.

This rearrangement joins TRBV28 to TRBJ2-7, with 8 bases fitting TRBD2. V shed 2 bases, J shed 3 bases, and the junction held 12 bases outside the gene matches. CDR1 and CDR2 from the germline V gene are MDHEN and SYDVKM. This CDR3 comprises 17 residues. CDR3 bases: TGTGCCAGCAGTTTACCCCCAGCCGGGACTAGTTTCTACGAGCAGTACTTC. Protein sequence: CASSLPPAGTSFYEQYF.

This chain connects TRBV6-5 to TRBJ1-2, with unresolved D. The CDR3 totals 13 residues. Between the trimmed V and J ends, which lost 6 bases and 2 bases, there was a span of 10 bases. In germline, CDR1 is MNHEY, CDR2 SVGAGI. Written as DNA, the CDR3 is TGTGCCAGCAGGCGAACAGAAAACTATGGCTACACCTTC. It translates to CASRRTENYGYTF.

The chain recombines TRBV2 with TRBJ2-7, with a possible D match to TRBD2 (5 bases). Germline CDR1 SNHLY, CDR2 FYNNEI. V lost 8 bases to trimming and J lost 5 bases, with 16 bases between them. The CDR3 covers 13 residues. CDR3 loop: CASHAGLADEQYF. The CDR3 bases are TGTGCCAGCCACGCGGGCCTAGCCGACGAGCAGTACTTC.

This clone was observed a few times. The CDR3 region has the DNA TGTGCCAGCGGAATAGACAGATCTTCTGAAAAACTGTTTTTT. This sequence encodes CASGIDRSSEKLFF. The chain carries TRBV18 and TRBJ1-4; weak D call: TRBD1 (5 bases). This CDR3 comprises 14 residues. V lost 8 bases to trimming and J lost 7 bases, with 17 bases between them. Per germline, CDR1 KGHSH and CDR2 LQKENI.

The V and J genes are TRBV6-6 and TRBJ2-5; 8 positions match TRBD2. The CDR3 length is 16 residues. J was trimmed by 5 bases and V by 8 bases; bases with no gene match: 16. The germline gives CDR1 MNHNY, CDR2 SVGAGI (reference sequence). The CDR3 region has the DNA TGTGCCAGCTGGGGAGTGAGCAGCGGGAGTAGGGAGACCCAGTACTTC. Protein: CASWGVSSGSRETQYF.

The chain combines TRBV19 with TRBJ1-2; 8 bases fit TRBD1. This CDR3 is built from 14 residues. Unmatched junction bases numbered 9, after V lost 4 bases and J lost 8 bases. Germline CDR1 and CDR2: LNHDA and SQIVND (reference sequence). The CDR3 spells CASSNRQGLRGYTF. The CDR3 region has the DNA TGTGCCAGTAGTAACCGACAGGGGTTGAGAGGCTACACCTTC.

The gene calls are TRBV5-1 and TRBJ2-1; D possibly corresponds to TRBD1 (5 bases). The germline V gene has CDR1 SGHRS and CDR2 YFSETQ. Deletions cut 4 bases from V and 6 bases from J, with 5 bases between. The CDR3 runs 11 residues. The CDR3 region has the DNA TGCGCCAGCAGCCAGGGCAATGAGCAGTTCTTC. It yields the protein CASSQGNEQFF.

V is TRBV9 and J is TRBJ2-3, with D possibly matching TRBD1 (6 bases). Germline CDR1 SGDLS, CDR2 YYNGEE. CDR3 length: 15 residues. V was shortened by 1 base and J by 0 bases, with 9 bases between the two germline ends. CDR3 protein: CASSVQTGSTDTQYF. The CDR3 DNA follows: TGTGCCAGCAGCGTACAAACAGGGAGCACAGATACGCAGTATTTT. The variable domain in full, with the rest retrieved from reference TRBV9 and TRBJ2-3, is DSGVTQTPKHLITATGQRVTLRCSPRSGDLSVYWYQQSLDQGLQFLIQYYNGEERAKGNILERFSAQQFPDLHSELNLSSLELGDSALYFCASSVQTGSTDTQYFGPGTRLTVL.

The V gene is TRBV6-6, the J gene TRBJ1-2, with 7 bases lining up with TRBD1. V lost 0 bases, J lost 4 bases, and 8 bases stayed unmatched. CDR1 is MNHNY, CDR2 SVGAGI, per germline (reference sequence). The CDR3 is 16 residues long. In nucleotides, the CDR3 is TGTGCCAGCAGTTACTCGGGTGACAGGGTGATCTATGGCTACACCTTC. Its protein is CASSYSGDRVIYGYTF.

This chain joins TRBV29-1 and TRBJ1-1; 9 nucleotides line up with TRBD1. This CDR3 is 13 amino acids long. Trimming removed 7 bases from V and 0 bases from J; junction bases left unmatched: 3. Germline V gene lookup returns CDR1 SQVTM and CDR2 ANQGSEA. CDR3: CSGTGDLNTEAFF. DNA of the CDR3: TGCAGCGGGACAGGGGATCTGAACACTGAAGCTTTCTTT.

This chain uses TRBV7-9 with TRBJ2-7, with 8 bases lining up with TRBD1. Germline V gene lookup returns CDR1 SEHNR and CDR2 FQNEAQ (reference sequence). This CDR3 has 14 amino acids. V shed 4 bases, J shed 5 bases, and the junction held 7 bases outside the gene matches. The CDR3 loop reads CASSSWDRSHEQYF. DNA of the CDR3: TGTGCCAGCAGCTCCTGGGACAGGTCCCACGAGCAGTACTTC. Full variable domain (rest looked up from reference TRBV7-9 and TRBJ2-7): DTGVSQNPRHKITKRGQNVTFRCDPISEHNRLYWYRQTLGQGPEFLTYFQNEAQLEKSRLLSDRFSAERPKGSFSTLEIQRTEQGDSAMYLCASSSWDRSHEQYFGPGTRLTVT.

The CDR3 nucleotides read TGTGCCAGTTCTGGGACAGGGGGAGAGACCCAGTACTTC. It is translated as CASSGTGGETQYF. The chain couples TRBV19 to TRBJ2-5; 11 nucleotides line up with TRBD1. This CDR3 spans 13 amino acids. Trimming took 8 bases from V and 4 from J; bases not matched to a gene: 3. The germline gives CDR1 LNHDA, CDR2 SQIVND (reference sequence).

In nucleotides, the CDR3 is TGTGCCAGCAGTTTAGACAGGGTATCTACTGGTGGCTACACCTTC. Translating it yields CASSLDRVSTGGYTF. The chain combines TRBV27 with TRBJ1-2, with 7 bases lining up with TRBD1. The V gene's germline CDR1 is MNHEY and CDR2 SMNVEV (reference sequence). The CDR3 is 15 residues long. V shed 2 bases, J shed 7 bases, and the junction held 10 bases outside the gene matches.

J is TRBJ2-4 and V is TRBV28, with TRBD2 matching 13 bases. The trim removed 6 bases at V and 2 bases at J, leaving 4 bases unmatched. This CDR3 has 16 residues. CDR1 is MDHEN and CDR2 is SYDVKM in the germline V gene. Here the CDR3 DNA reads TGTGCCAGCAGCCCACTAGCGGGAGGGCCCAAAAACATTCAGTACTTC. Translation: CASSPLAGGPKNIQYF.

The chain uses TRBV10-1 and TRBJ2-3; TRBD2 might be the D (6 bases). V shed 3 bases and J shed 0 bases, with 10 bases lying between them. Germline V gene sequence: CDR1 WNHNN, CDR2 SYGVQD (reference sequence). The CDR3 runs 15 residues. CDR3 amino acids: CASSETGGSTDTQYF. CDR3 nucleotide sequence: TGCGCCAGCAGTGAAACTGGGGGGAGCACAGATACGCAGTATTTT.

This chain connects TRBV5-1 to TRBJ2-7, with D tentatively TRBD2 (6 bases). In germline, CDR1 is SGHRS, CDR2 YFSETQ. V was pared by 0 bases and J by 2 bases, with 12 bases between. CDR3 size: 15 residues. The CDR3: CASSLAEAGPYEQYF. As DNA, the CDR3 is TGCGCCAGCAGCTTGGCGGAGGCGGGGCCCTACGAGCAGTACTTC.

V gene TRBV10-3 combines with J gene TRBJ2-1; 16 bases map to TRBD2. The CDR3 consists of 19 residues. Per the germline V gene, CDR1 is ENHRY and CDR2 is SYGVKD. Germline trimming cut 6 bases from V and 4 bases from J; bases unmatched to any gene: 12. The CDR3 reads CAISGAGTSGRASYNEQFF. The CDR3 DNA sequence: TGTGCCATCAGCGGAGCCGGGACTAGCGGGAGGGCCTCATACAATGAGCAGTTCTTC.

This clone showed up just once. The chain uses TRBV2 and TRBJ1-1; perhaps TRBD1 as D (6 bases). Germline CDR1 and CDR2: SNHLY and FYNNEI. The V and J ends lost 6 bases and 2 bases respectively, with 13 bases between them. The CDR3 is made up of 14 amino acids. CDR3 residues: CASRIRGSNTEAFF. The CDR3 DNA reads as TGTGCCAGCAGAATCAGGGGATCCAACACTGAAGCTTTCTTT.

The rearrangement links TRBV7-9 to TRBJ1-5; no reliable D call. Trimming took off 1 base at V and 4 bases at J, with 8 bases between the two ends. Germline loops: CDR1 SEHNR, CDR2 FQNEAQ (reference sequence). The CDR3 length is 14 residues. CDR3 loop: CASSLEGGNQPQHF. The CDR3 bases are TGTGCCAGCAGCTTAGAGGGAGGTAATCAGCCCCAGCATTTT.